Below, 14 T cell receptor beta chains from the same sample are listed, as sequenced in a study of T cell repertoires in cytomegalovirus infection. A single record per CDR3 protein comes from TCRdb applying MiXCR to the reads. This table has approximately 150,000 distinct CDR3 sequences, roughly 15% appearing once. Sequenced sample: CD8+ T cells from PBMCs. Receptor source: a human donor in good health (CMV status not recorded). Some clones in this sample may be carry-over from other donors' samples.

This clonotype has more than one count but fewer than ten. The genes are TRBV7-2 and TRBJ1-1; no definite D call. This CDR3 region has 10 residues. Between the trimmed V and J ends, which lost 1 base and 8 bases, there was a span of 2 bases. Looked up from germline, CDR1 is SGHTA and CDR2 is FQGNSA. Here the CDR3 reads CASSLVEAFF. The CDR3 nucleotides read TGTGCCAGCAGCTTAGTCGAAGCTTTCTTT.

The chain joins TRBV11-1 to TRBJ2-1, with 12 bases lining up with TRBD2. V lost 8 bases and J lost 0; bases outside the gene matches: 8. The CDR3 totals 17 residues. The V gene's germline CDR1 is SGHAT and CDR2 FQDESV (reference sequence). The CDR3 here is CASCGTSGSSSYNEQFF. In DNA, the CDR3 is TGTGCCAGCTGCGGGACTAGCGGGTCCAGCTCCTACAATGAGCAGTTCTTC.

This clonotype was counted only a few times. The chain joins TRBV28 to TRBJ2-2; D gene unclear. Deletions cut 7 bases from V and 7 bases from J, with 4 bases between. Germline V lookup: CDR1 MDHEN, CDR2 SYDVKM. The CDR3 has 10 amino acids. In DNA form, the CDR3 reads TGTGCCAGCATGAGCGGGGAGCTGTTTTTT. It codes for CASMSGELFF.

The chain uses TRBV11-2 and TRBJ1-1, with D unclear. CDR3 length: 16 residues. Trimming shortened V by 2 bases and J by 0 bases, and 13 bases separated the two germline ends. Germline CDR1 is SGHAT and CDR2 is FQNNGV. Here the CDR3 DNA reads TGTGCCAGCAGCTTAACCCCCTCGGGGATGAACACTGAAGCTTTCTTT. Its translation: CASSLTPSGMNTEAFF.

In its sample, this clonotype was seen a few times. The V gene is TRBV5-1, the J gene TRBJ2-1; no clear D. Germline CDR1 SGHRS, CDR2 YFSETQ. The V and J ends lost 0 bases and 4 bases respectively, with 11 bases between them. The CDR3 loop spans 15 amino acids. The chain's CDR3 is CASSLGDLGYNEQFF. DNA of the CDR3: TGCGCCAGCAGCTTGGGGGATTTGGGTTACAATGAGCAGTTCTTC.

CDR3 in amino acids: CASSPDSSVHSYEQYF. As DNA, the CDR3 is TGTGCCAGCAGCCCAGACTCCTCTGTCCATTCCTACGAGCAGTACTTC. V usage is TRBV14 and J usage is TRBJ2-7; no clear D. Trimming removed 4 bases at V and 1 base at J, with 17 bases between. CDR3 length equals 16 residues. Looked up from germline, CDR1 is SGHDN and CDR2 is FVKESK.

The V and J genes are TRBV29-1 and TRBJ2-5; 13 bases fit TRBD2. Germline trimming cut 6 bases from V and 0 bases from J; bases unmatched to any gene: 7. This CDR3 region has 16 residues. Germline CDR1 SQVTM, CDR2 ANQGSEA. The CDR3 reads CSVDGTSGVYQETQYF. The CDR3 region has the DNA TGCAGCGTCGACGGGACTAGCGGGGTTTACCAAGAGACCCAGTACTTC.

This clonotype came up a few times. This sequence joins TRBV7-9 and TRBJ2-1; 10 positions match TRBD2. V trimming: 0 bases; J trimming: 9 bases; junction bases outside the gene matches: 5. CDR1 and CDR2 (germline): SEHNR, FQNEAQ (reference sequence). This CDR3 region has 15 residues. This chain's CDR3 is CASSLALAGDREQFF. The DNA for the CDR3 is TGTGCCAGCAGCTTAGCGCTAGCGGGAGATCGTGAGCAGTTCTTC.

The table lists this clonotype with many counts. The chain is built from TRBV7-8 and TRBJ2-3, with 16 positions matching TRBD2. The germline gives CDR1 SGHVS, CDR2 FQNEAQ. The trim removed 4 bases at V and 2 bases at J, leaving 9 bases unmatched. The CDR3 sequence is 19 residues long. Here the CDR3 reads CASSWDGTSGRALTDTQYF. The CDR3, as DNA: TGTGCCAGCAGCTGGGACGGGACTAGCGGGAGGGCCCTCACAGATACGCAGTATTTT.

V usage is TRBV19 and J usage is TRBJ1-1; 8 positions agree with TRBD1. Germline CDR1 is LNHDA and CDR2 is SQIVND (reference sequence). CDR3 size: 13 residues. V shed 10 bases, J shed 5 bases, and the junction held 9 bases outside the gene matches. The CDR3 region is CATTRGRGTEAFF. The CDR3 DNA sequence: TGTGCCACTACCAGGGGGCGCGGGACTGAAGCTTTCTTT.

V gene TRBV19 combines with J gene TRBJ1-1; D unclear. CDR3 size: 16 residues. In germline, CDR1 is LNHDA, CDR2 SQIVND (reference sequence). Trimming shortened V by 1 base and J by 5 bases, and 17 bases separated the two germline ends. CDR3 residues: CASSIGTPRARTEAFF. CDR3 bases: TGTGCCAGTAGTATAGGAACACCCCGGGCAAGGACTGAAGCTTTCTTT.

This clonotype showed up just a few times. The CDR3 nucleotides are TGTGCCAGCAGGATAAGGGCGAACACTGAAGCTTTCTTT. Its protein is CASRIRANTEAFF. The V gene is TRBV6-6, the J gene TRBJ1-1, with unresolved D. V lost 6 bases and J lost 1, with 9 bases in between. This CDR3 is built from 13 residues. Germline-derived CDR1 and CDR2 are MNHNY and SVGAGI (reference sequence).

V usage is TRBV28 and J usage is TRBJ2-5, with 8 bases aligning to TRBD1. This CDR3 is 13 amino acids long. Germline lookup yields CDR1 MDHEN and CDR2 SYDVKM. V trimming: 6 bases; J trimming: 3 bases; junction bases outside the gene matches: 3. This chain's CDR3 is CASRDRVEETQYF. The CDR3 DNA reads TGTGCCAGCAGGGACAGGGTGGAAGAGACCCAGTACTTC.

This chain links TRBV14 with TRBJ2-3, with 7 bases identical to TRBD1. This CDR3 is 15 amino acids long. CDR1 SGHDN and CDR2 FVKESK come from the germline V gene. The junction had 3 bases not matched to a gene; V was cut back by 3 bases and J by 0 bases. The CDR3 bases are TGTGCCAGCAGCCACCGGGACAGAAGCACAGATACGCAGTATTTT. The encoded protein is CASSHRDRSTDTQYF. Full variable domain (remainder filled in from reference TRBV14 and TRBJ2-3): EAGVTQFPSHSVIEKGQTVTLRCDPISGHDNLYWYRRVMGKEIKFLLHFVKESKQDESGMPNNRFLAERTGGTYSTLKVQPAELEDSGVYFCASSHRDRSTDTQYFGPGTRLTVL.